This T cell receptor (beta chain) was sequenced during a study of OX40 agonist ivuxolimab in advanced cancers. About the study as a whole: Ivuxolimab, which targeted the costimulatory receptor OX40 (CD134), was an agonistic, fully human IgG2 monoclonal antibody. Intravenous ivuxolimab was administered to patients every 2 weeks at six dose levels: 0.01, 0.1, 0.3, 1.5, 3 and 10 mg/kg. Of the roughly 52 dose-escalation patients, hepatocellular carcinoma was present in about 20, melanoma in roughly 15, renal cell carcinoma in 9 and head and neck cancer in 9. A male proportion of approximately 83% and a mean age of approximately 55 years, ranging from about 23 to 79, were recorded for the dose-escalation cohort. Prior anti-PD-1, anti-PD-L1 or anti-CTLA-4 therapy was permitted, and checkpoint inhibitors had been received by 40% to 50% of dose-escalation patients. Partial responses occurred in three dose-escalation patients, of whom one had hepatocellular carcinoma and two had cutaneous melanoma. The purpose of peripheral TCRbeta sequencing was to test whether ivuxolimab changed TCR sequence diversity and led to clonal T-cell expansion. The paper reports the monotherapy dose-escalation portion (N of about 50 patients) of the phase I ivuxolimab trial. Results and caveats for the whole study, not just this receptor: Antigen specificity was not determined for the clonally expanded peripheral T cells. After ivuxolimab, expanded clones were on average more numerous among CD8+ T cells than among CD4+ T cells. At doses from 0.1 to 3.0 mg/kg, clonal expansion was seen in both CD4+ and CD8+ blood T cells between baseline and week 6. In partial responders in the 0.1-3.0 mg/kg groups, normalized peripheral clonal expansion was found to be among the lowest, especially among CD8+ T cells. Low levels of normalized T-cell clonal expansion were also seen in some patients who did not respond.

Genomic DNA was isolated from the sorted cells so that the TCRbeta CDR3 region could be sequenced. The immunoSEQ Assay was used for sequencing of TCRbeta CDR3 regions. Held by TCRdb, this immuneACCESS table contains in-frame sequences only and omits some clones. Under half of the omission traces to an unresolved V gene where checked; the cause of the rest is unknown. The sample includes about 79,000 clones, with less than 95% observed a single time. 8.5% to 10% of the sample belongs to the ten largest clones. Patients with a history of autoimmune disease or receiving systemic immunosuppression were excluded from the trial. In every dose cohort, peripheral blood was drawn for TCR sequencing at baseline, cycle 4 day 1, and cycle 7 day 1. The samples were drawn from a first-in-human, open-label, multicenter phase I dose-escalation trial of ivuxolimab. Adults with locally advanced or metastatic head and neck squamous cell, hepatocellular, melanoma or renal cell carcinoma were enrolled in the trial. Before TCR sequencing, CD4+ T cells and CD8+ T cells from peripheral blood were sorted into separate populations.

The CDR3 numbers 13 residues from cysteine through phenylalanine. Only CDR3 DNA is held: 39 bases, read in frame from base 1. CDR1 and CDR2, per the germline V gene (reference sequence), are LNHNV and YYDKDF. At the junction V is shortened by 6 bases and J by 4 bases; bases outside the gene matches: 5. With regard to this clone: Its specific antigen is unknown. No much larger clone exists at a distance of one base, and base qualities are not known.

The chain uses TRBV15 and TRBJ2-7; TRBD1 matches 8 bases in the middle. The clonotype was recovered from an adult with an advanced solid tumor such as melanoma, head and neck, liver or kidney cancer. Sequencing was performed on CD4+ or CD8+ T cells sorted from blood, taken in a trial of the OX40 agonist ivuxolimab. The nucleotide sequence reads TGTGCCACCAGGGACAGGGACAGGTACGAGCAGTACTTC. Its product reads: CATRDRDRYEQYF. Joined to the reference TRBV15 and TRBJ2-7 proteins, this CDR3 gives the full variable domain: DAMVIQNPRYQVTQFGKPVTLSCSQTLNHNVMYWYQQKSSQAPKLLFHYYDKDFNNEADTPDNFQSRRPNTSFCFLDIRSPGLGDTAMYLCATRDRDRYEQYFGPGTRLTVT.